Sequencing of this TCR beta chain was carried out in a study of blood T cell repertoires in COVID-19. Study in general: Whether acute or convalescent, the COVID-19 samples came from the United States, Italy and Spain. The cDNA or gDNA used as material had been derived from T cells, B-cell-depleted T cells, or PBMCs.

In the original processing: Amplified reference gene primers provided the basis for estimating nucleated cell counts. Data came from immunoSEQ multiplex PCR; TCRdb stores just in-frame clones and leaves some out. V, J and clone size are taken as reported in that table, and D and trimming were inferred from the DNA itself. The profile covers a few hundred thousand clones, with roughly 90% appearing a single time and 3% taken by the ten largest. V lost 5 bases, J lost 7 bases, and 18 bases lay in between. Germline CDR1 reads MNHEY; CDR2 reads SMNVEV (reference sequence). There are 15 residues in the CDR3. This clone was counted a few times.

The TCR originated in a woman in her 30s with active or convalescent COVID-19. This chain connects TRBV27 to TRBJ1-5; the D gene is possibly TRBD1 (5 bases). The sequencing input was peripheral blood. CDR3 DNA sequence: TGTGCCAGCAGTCCAGGATACGGGGGGGGGCAGCCCCAGCATTTT. Translating it yields CASSPGYGGGQPQHF.